This is a list of T cell receptor beta chains from one sample in a study of cytomegalovirus exposure and HLA in healthy donors. Method: immunoSEQ multiplex PCR; TCRdb's copy keeps in-frame clones and lacks some. Among over 150,000 clones listed, around 75% were seen once. Sequencing was performed on PBMCs. These receptors came from a human donor in good health. The CDR3 runs from the conserved cysteine through the conserved F or W. The order of the fields is V gene, J gene, D gene, clone size, CDR3 DNA, CDR3 protein. The D gene is left open where the match is weak. Expanded clones get a size class; other rows say once, few or many, or leave the size out.

TRBV5-1	TRBJ2-5	TRBD1	NA	TGCGCCAGCAGCTCAACCGGGACAGAAGAGACCCAGTACTTC	CASSSTGTEETQYF
TRBV25-1	TRBJ1-1	TRBD1	few	TGTGCCAGCAGTGAACCGGACAGGTCGAACACTGAAGCTTTCTTT	CASSEPDRSNTEAFF
TRBV5-4	TRBJ1-1	NA	NA	TGTGCCAGCGGAGAGTCATCTCCTATGAACACTGAAGCTTTCTTT	CASGESSPMNTEAFF
TRBV6-5	TRBJ2-5	NA	once	TGTGCCAGCAGTCCACCGGGGACATTCAGGACCCAGTACTTC	CASSPPGTFRTQYF
TRBV19	TRBJ1-1	TRBD1	NA	TGTGCCAGTAGTGTGGGACAGGGGGTCGCTGAAGCTTTCTTT	CASSVGQGVAEAFF
TRBV9	TRBJ1-1	NA	NA	TGTGCCAGCAGCCCTGGGGGACTCACTGAAGCTTTCTTT	CASSPGGLTEAFF
TRBV2	TRBJ1-1	NA	NA	TGTGCCAGCAGCCCTTACACTGAAGCTTTCTTT	CASSPYTEAFF
TRBV19	TRBJ2-1	TRBD2	few	TGTGCCAGTAGTATTAGTAGCGGGGGGGCCTACAATGAGCAGTTCTTC	CASSISSGGAYNEQFF
TRBV7-2	TRBJ1-5	TRBD1	NA	TGTGCCAGCAGCTTAGTCCGGACAGGGGATCAGCCCCAGCATTTT	CASSLVRTGDQPQHF
TRBV7-2	TRBJ2-1	TRBD2	NA	TGTGCCAGCAGCATGGGACTAGCGGGGGGTTTTGAGCAGTTCTTC	CASSMGLAGGFEQFF
TRBV13	TRBJ2-3	TRBD2	NA	TGTGCCAGCAGCTTAGGAGGAGAATCAGCGGGGCAATACCTACCAGATACGCAGTATTTT	CASSLGGESAGQYLPDTQYF
TRBV9	TRBJ2-3	TRBD2	NA	TGTGCCAGCAGCGTAGGGGTTCGGGGGGTAAGCACAGATACGCAGTATTTT	CASSVGVRGVSTDTQYF
TRBV6-6	TRBJ1-1	TRBD1	NA	TGTGCCAGCAGCCACGGACAGGCCGGTGAAGCTTTCTTT	CASSHGQAGEAFF
TRBV10-3	TRBJ1-5	TRBD1	NA	TGTGCCATCAGTCGTGGACAGGGAAAGAGCGATCAGCCCCAGCATTTT	CAISRGQGKSDQPQHF
TRBV29-1	TRBJ1-2	NA	NA	TGCAGCGTTGAAGGGCAGGGTTTAGGCTACACCTTC	CSVEGQGLGYTF
TRBV27	TRBJ1-2	TRBD1	NA	TGTGCCAGCAGTCCTCGGACAGGGATGGGTTTGAACTATGGCTACACCTTC	CASSPRTGMGLNYGYTF
TRBV7-2	TRBJ1-5	NA	NA	TGTGCCAGCAGCTTTGGCAGGGGAAGTAATCAGCCCCAGCATTTT	CASSFGRGSNQPQHF
TRBV5-1	TRBJ1-5	TRBD1	NA	TGCGCCAGCAGCCTGACAGGGGATAATCAGCCCCAGCATTTT	CASSLTGDNQPQHF
TRBV10-3	TRBJ2-1	TRBD2	NA	TGTGCCATCAGTGCGAGCGGGGGGTATGGTGAGCAGTTCTTC	CAISASGGYGEQFF
TRBV4-3	TRBJ2-7	NA	once	TGCGCCAGCAGCCAAGAAACATTAGCCTCCTACGAGCAGTACTTC	CASSQETLASYEQYF
TRBV5-6	TRBJ1-2	NA	NA	TGTGCCAGCAGCTTGTACGGTTTCGATGGCTACACCTTC	CASSLYGFDGYTF
TRBV7-2	TRBJ1-3	NA	NA	TGTGCCAGCAGCTCCGCAGGCTCTGGAAACACCATATATTTT	CASSSAGSGNTIYF
TRBV9	TRBJ2-5	NA	NA	TGTGCCAGCAGCGTTAGTGAAGAGACCCAGTACTTC	CASSVSEETQYF
TRBV6-5	TRBJ1-2	NA	NA	TGTGCCAGCAGTAGAACTCCGCACTATGGCTACACCTTC	CASSRTPHYGYTF
TRBV9	TRBJ2-1	TRBD2	NA	TGTGCCAGCACCCTAGCGGGGGGGCCCTACAATGAGCAGTTCTTC	CASTLAGGPYNEQFF
TRBV19	TRBJ2-1	NA	NA	TGTGCCAGTAGTGCAGGCGGGGACTACAATGAGCAGTTCTTC	CASSAGGDYNEQFF
TRBV11-3	TRBJ2-7	TRBD2	NA	TGTGCCAGCAGTCGCGAACTAGCGGGGGGCCTCATTCTCCACGAGCAGTACTTC	CASSRELAGGLILHEQYF
TRBV4-3	TRBJ2-2	TRBD2	NA	TGCGCCAGCAGCCAAGATTGGGGGACTAGCGGGACCGGGGAGCTGTTTTTT	CASSQDWGTSGTGELFF
TRBV7-8	TRBJ2-7	NA	NA	TGTGCCAGCAGCTTAGGCGGACATAGCTACGAGCAGTACTTC	CASSLGGHSYEQYF
TRBV7-8	TRBJ2-2	NA	NA	TGTGCCAGCAGCTTAATAGCCTACACCGGGGAGCTGTTTTTT	CASSLIAYTGELFF
TRBV29-1	TRBJ2-7	NA	NA	TGCAGCGTTGTAGAACCTCGGGGCTCCTACGAGCAGTACTTC	CSVVEPRGSYEQYF
TRBV6-6	TRBJ1-1	NA	NA	TGTGCCAGCAGTTGGGGGGGGACTGAAGCTTTCTTT	CASSWGGTEAFF
TRBV5-1	TRBJ1-2	NA	NA	TGCGCCAGCAGCCACGACGCGGATCATGGCTACACCTTC	CASSHDADHGYTF
TRBV7-2	TRBJ2-2	TRBD2	NA	TGTGCCAGCAGCTTAGAGCGGGGGTCGACGGGGGAGCTGTTTTTT	CASSLERGSTGELFF
TRBV27	TRBJ2-1	NA	NA	TGTGCCAGCAGTACCCGGGGCAATGAGCAGTTCTTC	CASSTRGNEQFF
TRBV6-1	TRBJ1-3	TRBD1	few	TGTGCCAGCAGTGACCCTCAAACGACAGGGTATGGAAGAGGAAACACCATATATTTT	CASSDPQTTGYGRGNTIYF
TRBV11-2	TRBJ1-6	NA	NA	TGTGCCAGCAGCTTCACGGACGGGGATTCACCCCTCCACTTT	CASSFTDGDSPLHF
TRBV19	TRBJ1-4	TRBD1	once	TGTGCCAGTAGACGATTAACAGGGGACGGGGAAAAACTGTTTTTT	CASRRLTGDGEKLFF
TRBV2	TRBJ2-3	NA	NA	TGTGCCAGCCGCCGTGGCTCCGAGGCAGATACGCAGTATTTT	CASRRGSEADTQYF
TRBV5-1	TRBJ1-2	TRBD1	NA	TGCGCCAGCAGCTCGGACACAGGGGAGAGTGGCTACACCTTC	CASSSDTGESGYTF
TRBV7-9	TRBJ1-2	NA	NA	TGTGCCAGCAGCCTTTTTGGGGCCCCGCGAGGAGGCTACACCTTC	CASSLFGAPRGGYTF
TRBV7-9	TRBJ2-3	NA	NA	TGTGCCAGCAGCTTAGTTGGGCCTACGTTTAGCACAGATACGCAGTATTTT	CASSLVGPTFSTDTQYF
TRBV7-6	TRBJ2-2	NA	NA	TGTGCCAGCAGCTTAGAGCGTTACGGCACCGGGGAGCTGTTTTTT	CASSLERYGTGELFF
TRBV5-4	TRBJ1-5	TRBD1	NA	TGTGCCAGCAGCTTGTCCAGGGGGACACTTAGCAATCAGCCCCAGCATTTT	CASSLSRGTLSNQPQHF
TRBV29-1	TRBJ2-7	TRBD2	once	TGCAGCGTTGAAGATCTTCCTAGCGGGGGAAACGAGCAGTACTTC	CSVEDLPSGGNEQYF